This paragraph covers one TCR beta chain sequence. Its antigen remains unidentified. The data stem from a study of shared clonotypes between healthy human individuals. Study summary: The donor pool was made up of a couple of women and a few men aged 18 to 49. The study's findings and limits: Memory subsets had estimated richness that was generally smaller than that of naive subsets. A handful of donors shared 4.5% to 6.5% of their naive CD4 clonotypes.

CD45RO-negative CD8 cells positively selected for CCR7 made up the naive population, which excluded terminally differentiated effector memory CD45RA+ cells. The donors, all of them Caucasian adults, lived in Nashville, Tennessee. Trimming took 0 bases from V and 2 from J, leaving 12 bases between them. Germline V gene sequence: CDR1 SGHRS, CDR2 YFSETQ. There are 15 residues in the CDR3. Libraries were prepared by immunoSEQ multiplex PCR; TCRdb keeps only in-frame clonotypes and omits some of them. The repertoire holds approximately 590,000 clones, with about 95% as singletons. The clonotype comes from a woman between 25 and 40 years old in good health. The source material was naive CD8+ T cells sorted from blood. This chain uses TRBV5-1 with TRBJ2-7; D ambiguous. CDR3: CASSLDGAPAYEQYF. The DNA of the CDR3 is TGCGCCAGCAGCTTGGACGGAGCTCCCGCCTACGAGCAGTACTTC.